The sequence of this TCR beta chain was determined in a study of shared clonotypes between healthy human individuals. The study's findings and limits: Read depth was anticipated to influence clonotype sharing among donors.

About this clone itself: Its target is unknown.

This CDR3 is 12 amino acids long. Germline loops: CDR1 MDHEN, CDR2 SYDVKM. V lost 11 bases, J lost 8 bases, and 15 bases lay in between. Using immunoSEQ multiplex PCR, the repertoire was profiled, and TCRdb retains in-frame clones only, with some absent. The table records a few million clones, more than 90% of them present only once. The source is a man in his late teens or twenties in good health. The rearrangement joins TRBV28 to TRBJ1-4; D not resolved. The sample consisted of naive CD4+ T cells sorted from blood. Described subset: CD45RA+ positively selected. CDR3 sequence: CASSQPIEKLFF. The DNA of the CDR3 is TGTGCCTCTTCACAGCCTATAGAAAAACTGTTTTTT.